This TCR beta chain stems from a study of molecular identifiers for immune sequencing clone quantification. Study at large: The replicates split RNA from roughly 20,000 or 100,000 naive CD8 cells five ways and sequenced four.

Previously described methods with listed TCR primers produced the bulk TCR libraries. TCRdb passed the PCR reads through MiXCR, listing each CDR3 protein once. The sample lists about half a million distinct CDR3 sequences, under 30% seen once, with approximately 0.8% in the top ten. About this clonotype itself: What it binds is unknown.

General study results and limits: More than 800,000 naive cells reportedly did not prevent detection of spiked Jurkat TCR RNA from one cell. Clones above 20 RNA copies contained over 97% of effector molecules but under 1% of naive ones.

CDR1 is SEHNR, CDR2 FQNEAQ, per germline (reference sequence). Trimming pared 8 bases from V and 3 bases from J, leaving 10 bases between. This CDR3 contains 12 residues. The sequenced sample was naive CD8+ T cells from blood, with Jurkat cell RNA spiked in. The subset is: FACS-sorted CD8+CD4-CCR7+CD45RA+ naive T cells. The chain employs TRBV7-9 and TRBJ1-1; D unresolved. This sequence originates from a human donor in good health. Some libraries in this study had Jurkat cell RNA spiked in. The CDR3 sequence is CASRSAHTEAFF. CDR3 nucleotides: TGTGCCAGCCGCTCCGCGCACACTGAAGCTTTCTTT. Variable domain in full (rest from reference TRBV7-9 and TRBJ1-1): DTGVSQNPRHKITKRGQNVTFRCDPISEHNRLYWYRQTLGQGPEFLTYFQNEAQLEKSRLLSDRFSAERPKGSFSTLEIQRTEQGDSAMYLCASRSAHTEAFFGQGTRLTVV.